The present T cell receptor (beta chain) was sequenced within a study of blood T cell repertoires in COVID-19. Source study methods: Amplified reference gene primers provided the basis for estimating nucleated cell counts. The table came from immunoSEQ multiplex PCR; TCRdb's copy has only in-frame clones and leaves some out. The V and J calls and the clone size are those of that table, but D and trimming were determined from the DNA. The table lists around 380,000 clones, more than 65% of them singletons. The sample comprised peripheral blood. The source of this sequence is a human donor with acute or convalescent COVID-19. The donor label of this sample is uncertain.

CDR3 sequence (DNA): TGCAGCGTTGGGACAGGGAATGGCTACACCTTC. It is translated as CSVGTGNGYTF. The chain recombines TRBV29-1 with TRBJ1-2; 8 bases align to TRBD1. The CDR3 consists of 11 residues. With 4 bases clipped from V and 6 bases from J, the junction kept 1 base outside the gene matches. The germline gives CDR1 SQVTM, CDR2 ANQGSEA.